This record concerns one T cell receptor beta chain sequence. The antigen is not known. These data belong to a study of response to subunit inactivated influenza vaccine. TCRdb passed the RT-PCR reads through MiXCR, listing each CDR3 protein once. The repertoire includes fewer than 700,000 distinct CDR3 sequences, about an eighth of them detected once, and about an eighth sits in the top ten. Study-wide results and caveats: The authors proposed limited new T cell recruitment per seasonal influenza vaccination.

Germline loops: CDR1 SNHLY, CDR2 FYNNEI. V shed 6 bases, J shed 4 bases, and the junction held 7 bases outside the gene matches. The CDR3 length is 14 residues. The chain carries TRBV2 and TRBJ2-3; 7 positions agree with TRBD1. The receptor comes from a man aged 45-60 years who received an inactivated influenza vaccine. The sample was PBMCs from blood, taken more than 35 days after vaccination. The CDR3 region has the DNA TGTGCCAGCAGGAGGGGGCAGGGAGCAGATACGCAGTATTTT. Translation gives CASRRGQGADTQYF.